This T cell receptor beta chain appears in the sequencing data of a study of T cell responses to AZD1222 COVID-19 vaccine (dated by TCRdb to 2020 to 2022). Some background on the complete study: Because spike-specific TCR depth and breadth did not differ between the two schedules, AZD1222 recipients who got a second dose at roughly 4 weeks were pooled with those who got a second dose at roughly 12 weeks. A total of under 250 trial participants underwent TCR sequencing, of whom around 210 had received two doses of AZD1222 and approximately 25 had received two doses of the MenACWY control vaccine. Enrollment into the trials was organized by age into subgroups of 18-55, 56-69 and 70-plus years, and those subgroups contained roughly 150, 30 and 60 TCR-sequenced participants, respectively.

The CDR3 regions of human TCRbeta chains were subjected to immunosequencing. In the authors' own workflow: TCRs in the repertoires were matched against a reference library of SARS-CoV-2-specific TCRs that had been generated with the MIRA antigen-specificity platform. Breadth meant the fraction of unique TCRs that were SARS-CoV-2-associated, whereas depth meant the fraction of total T cells that were SARS-CoV-2-associated. Each spike-specific TCR was assigned to its reactive spike region and to a CD4 or CD8 class using the MIRA data. Log10-transformed breadth and depth values were compared by one-way ANOVA with Sidak's multiple comparisons tests. TCRdb stores this immuneACCESS table with in-frame sequences only. Part of the clones is absent; in the studies checked, under half of the shortfall reflects unresolved V genes, and no reason is known for the rest. V and J calls and clone size are given by that table; D and trimming were obtained from the DNA. In all, the sample holds 95,000 to 110,000 clones, and over 70% of those were seen once. The top ten clonotypes cover over 7.5% of the sample.

According to the germline V gene, CDR1 reads MRHNA and CDR2 reads SNTAGT. The CDR3, from cysteine to phenylalanine, totals 17 residues. CDR3 DNA only is kept here, 51 bases in frame from base 1. V is pared back by 0 bases and J by 0 bases, with 12 bases lying between the germline termini. What the time point label conveys for this sample: baseline before first vaccination. Vaccinee samples came from UK trials COV001 and COV002, including a single-blind randomized controlled phase 2/3 trial of AZD1222 (ChAdOx1 nCoV-19) in healthy adults. For TCRbeta chain sequencing, PBMC samples were collected from trial participants at day 0 and at day 28 after the second dose. In regard to this clone: There is no known antigen for this receptor. The sample holds no much larger clone one base away, and base qualities are not on file.

Overall results and qualifications from the work: A significant rise in spike-specific TCR breadth and depth was observed after two AZD1222 doses relative to day 0 and relative to MenACWY recipients. Conclusions about previously exposed vaccinees were limited because only six AZD1222 recipients were SARS-CoV-2 seropositive at baseline. Participants were mostly white British, with more females than males. The authors suggested clonal diversity may have been underestimated. The whole spike protein was spanned by vaccine-associated CD4 TCRs, and dominant responses were seen in regions 160-218 and 743-854. The 56-69-year group was small, and its depth increase did not reach significance, likely because of low power. No day 14 peak-response samples were available, so repertoires were characterized only after the peak T cell response. Epitopes outside the regions mutated in the B.1.351 and B.1.1.7 variants were reportedly recognized by nearly half of the unique spike-specific TCRs.

This receptor chain uses TRBV6-4 and TRBJ1-3, with no D gene named confidently. The source of this sequence is an adult in good health. The material was peripheral blood, obtained on day 0 of AZD1222 vaccination. In nucleotides, the sequence is TGTGCCAGCAGTGACTCGATACACACTAGCTCTGGAAACACCATATATTTT. Its coded protein is CASSDSIHTSSGNTIYF.